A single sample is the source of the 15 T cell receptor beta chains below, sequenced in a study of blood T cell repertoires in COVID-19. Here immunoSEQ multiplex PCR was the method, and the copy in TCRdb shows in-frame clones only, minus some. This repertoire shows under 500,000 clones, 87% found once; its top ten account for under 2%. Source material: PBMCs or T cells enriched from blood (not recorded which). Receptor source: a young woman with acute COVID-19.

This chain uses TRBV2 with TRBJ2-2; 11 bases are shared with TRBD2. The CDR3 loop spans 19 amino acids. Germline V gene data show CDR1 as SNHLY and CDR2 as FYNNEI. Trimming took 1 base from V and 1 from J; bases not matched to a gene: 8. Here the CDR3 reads CASSEVAGGLPENTGELFF. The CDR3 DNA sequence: TGTGCCAGCAGTGAAGTAGCGGGGGGGCTGCCTGAGAACACCGGGGAGCTGTTTTTT.

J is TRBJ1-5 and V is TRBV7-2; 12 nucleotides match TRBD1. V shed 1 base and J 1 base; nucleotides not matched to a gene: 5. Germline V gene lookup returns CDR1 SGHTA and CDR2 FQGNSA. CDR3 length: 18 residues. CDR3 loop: CASSLVGQGAWSNQPQHF. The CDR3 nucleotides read TGTGCCAGCAGCTTAGTGGGACAGGGGGCGTGGAGCAATCAGCCCCAGCATTTT.

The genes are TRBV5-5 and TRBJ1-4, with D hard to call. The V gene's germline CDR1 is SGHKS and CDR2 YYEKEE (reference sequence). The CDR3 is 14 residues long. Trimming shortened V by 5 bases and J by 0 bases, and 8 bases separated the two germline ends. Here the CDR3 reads CASRAEATNEKLFF. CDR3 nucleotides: TGTGCCAGCAGGGCTGAAGCAACTAATGAAAAACTGTTTTTT. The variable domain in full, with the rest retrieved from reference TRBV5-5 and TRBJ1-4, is DAGVTQSPTHLIKTRGQQVTLRCSPISGHKSVSWYQQVLGQGPQFIFQYYEKEERGRGNFPDRFSARQFPNYSSELNVNALLLGDSALYLCASRAEATNEKLFFGSGTQLSVL.

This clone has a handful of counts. The CDR3: CASSSHTGNGNQPQHF. The CDR3 nucleotides are TGCGCCAGCAGCTCCCATACAGGGAATGGCAATCAGCCCCAGCATTTT. The gene calls are TRBV4-3 and TRBJ1-5; the D gene is possibly TRBD1 (6 bases). The germline V gene has CDR1 LGHNA and CDR2 YSLEER. The CDR3 is 16 residues long. Trimming pared 5 bases from V and 2 bases from J, leaving 16 bases between.

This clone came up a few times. The CDR3 spells CATSDRVRSTSTDTQYF. CDR3 DNA: TGTGCCACCAGTGACAGGGTAAGAAGTACTAGCACAGATACGCAGTATTTT. The V and J genes are TRBV24-1 and TRBJ2-3; maybe TRBD1 (5 bases). The CDR3 has 17 amino acids. Germline lookup yields CDR1 KGHDR and CDR2 SFDVKD. Trimming took off 4 bases at V and 0 bases at J, with 16 bases between the two ends.

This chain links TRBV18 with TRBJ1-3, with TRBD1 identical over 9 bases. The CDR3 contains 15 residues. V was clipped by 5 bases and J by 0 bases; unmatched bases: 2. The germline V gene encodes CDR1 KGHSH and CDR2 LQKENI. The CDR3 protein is CASSRGQGSGNTIYF. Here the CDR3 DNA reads TGTGCCAGCTCAAGGGGACAGGGCTCTGGAAACACCATATATTTT.

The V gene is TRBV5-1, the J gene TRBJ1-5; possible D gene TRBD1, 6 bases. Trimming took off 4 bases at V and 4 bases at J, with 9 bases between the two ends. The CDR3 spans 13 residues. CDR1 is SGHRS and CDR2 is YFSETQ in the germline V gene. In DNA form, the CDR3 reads TGCGCCAGCAGCGAGGGGGATAATCAGCCCCAGCATTTT. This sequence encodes CASSEGDNQPQHF.

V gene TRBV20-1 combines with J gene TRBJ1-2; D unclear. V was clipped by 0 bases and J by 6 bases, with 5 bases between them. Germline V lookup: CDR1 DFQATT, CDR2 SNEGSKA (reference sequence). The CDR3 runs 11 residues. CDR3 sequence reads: CSARDTDGYTF. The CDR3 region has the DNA TGCAGTGCTAGAGATACGGATGGCTACACCTTC.

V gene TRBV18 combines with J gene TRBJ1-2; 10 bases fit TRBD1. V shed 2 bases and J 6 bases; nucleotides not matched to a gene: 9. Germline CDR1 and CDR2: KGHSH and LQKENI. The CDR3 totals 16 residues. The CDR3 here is CASSPSGQGSWDGYTF. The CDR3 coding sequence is TGTGCCAGCTCACCATCGGGACAGGGGAGTTGGGATGGCTACACCTTC.

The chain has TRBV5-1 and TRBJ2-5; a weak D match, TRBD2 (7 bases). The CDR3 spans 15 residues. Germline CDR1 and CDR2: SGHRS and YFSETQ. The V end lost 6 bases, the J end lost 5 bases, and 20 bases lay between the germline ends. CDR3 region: CASIKGGSSWETQYF. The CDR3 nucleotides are TGCGCCAGCATAAAGGGGGGGAGCTCGTGGGAGACCCAGTACTTC.

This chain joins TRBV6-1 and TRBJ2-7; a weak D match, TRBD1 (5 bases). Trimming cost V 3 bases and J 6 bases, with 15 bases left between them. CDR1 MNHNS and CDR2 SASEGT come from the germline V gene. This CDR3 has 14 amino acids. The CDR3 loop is CASSEQGNLGEQYF. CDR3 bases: TGTGCCAGCAGTGAGCAGGGCAATTTAGGCGAGCAGTACTTC.

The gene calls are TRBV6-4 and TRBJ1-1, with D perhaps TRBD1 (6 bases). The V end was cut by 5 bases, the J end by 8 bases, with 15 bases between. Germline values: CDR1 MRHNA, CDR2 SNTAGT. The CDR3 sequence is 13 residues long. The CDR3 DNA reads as TGTGCCAGCAGTAAAAAGGGGGATGGAGAAGCTTTCTTT. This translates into CASSKKGDGEAFF.

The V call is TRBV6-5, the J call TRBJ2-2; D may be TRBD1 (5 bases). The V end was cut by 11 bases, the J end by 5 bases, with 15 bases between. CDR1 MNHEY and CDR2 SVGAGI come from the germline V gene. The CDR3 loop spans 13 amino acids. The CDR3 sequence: CAAGHSHTGELFF. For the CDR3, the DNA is TGTGCCGCCGGACATAGTCATACCGGGGAGCTGTTTTTT.

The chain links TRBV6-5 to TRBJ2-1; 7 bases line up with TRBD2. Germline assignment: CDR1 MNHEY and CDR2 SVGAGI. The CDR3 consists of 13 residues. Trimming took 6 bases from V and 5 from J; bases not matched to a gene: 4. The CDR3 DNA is TGTGCCAGCAGCAATGGACTAGACAATGAGCAGTTCTTC. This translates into CASSNGLDNEQFF.

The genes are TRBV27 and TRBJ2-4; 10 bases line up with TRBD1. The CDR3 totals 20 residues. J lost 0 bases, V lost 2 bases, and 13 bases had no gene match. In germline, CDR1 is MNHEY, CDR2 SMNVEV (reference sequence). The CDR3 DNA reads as TGTGCCAGCAGTTTAAACATGAGACAGGGGGCATCTCTAGCCAAAAACATTCAGTACTTC. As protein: CASSLNMRQGASLAKNIQYF.